This T cell receptor beta chain was captured by sequencing in a study of T cell responses to AZD1222 COVID-19 vaccine. The length of the CDR3 is 17 residues. Trimming removed 3 bases from V and 3 bases from J, with 20 bases in between. Germline assignment: CDR1 KGHSH and CDR2 LQKENI. A word on this clone: The antigen is unknown.

The study, taken as a whole, reports: A rise in Spike-specific TCR breadth and depth followed two AZD1222 doses.

Data came from immunoSEQ multiplex PCR; TCRdb stores just in-frame clones and leaves some out. The sample carries about 130,000 clones, around 87% recorded once. The origin of this receptor is an adult in good health. V and J are TRBV18 and TRBJ1-1, with D unresolved. Specimen: peripheral blood, collected on day 0 of AZD1222 vaccination. The CDR3 DNA is TGTGCCAGCTCACCTAATTCGGGCGGAACTTTTGACACTGAAGCTTTCTTT. Protein sequence: CASSPNSGGTFDTEAFF.